This T cell receptor beta chain originates from a study of blood T cell repertoires in COVID-19. Turning to the study itself: Acute and convalescent COVID-19 specimens originated in the United States, Italy and Spain.

Repertoires were generated with immunoSEQ multiplex PCR, while TCRdb's copy carries only in-frame clones and drops some. The table has hundreds of thousands of clones, more than 85% seen once; the top ten hold 4.3%. The CDR3 extends over 13 amino acids. The germline V and J ends were trimmed by 2 bases and 10 bases, with 9 bases remaining between them. CDR1 KGHSH and CDR2 LQKENI come from the germline V gene. This clonotype originated in a woman aged 30 to 39 with acute or convalescent COVID-19. The sample was peripheral blood. The chain is built from TRBV18 and TRBJ1-6; no clear D. This CDR3 is CASSPSGESPLHF. CDR3 in DNA: TGTGCCAGCTCACCATCAGGCGAATCACCCCTCCACTTT.